The clone carrying this T cell receptor (beta chain) was counted many times. Its target is unknown. The data were obtained in a study of T-cell reconstitution after alpha-beta-depleted transplantation in children. Study results and limitations: In some patients, recipient T cells and intrathymic progenitors surviving conditioning explained high day-60 diversity. By about two months after transplant, alpha-beta T cells reportedly arose from several hundred graft clones that had expanded. At the one-year point after transplant, T-cell counts and TCRbeta diversity were found to come mostly from T cells that had been newly produced.

Unique molecular identifiers were used to barcode this TCRbeta library. TCRdb redid the calling of the PCR reads with MiXCR, one entry per CDR3 protein. This table has over 200,000 distinct CDR3 sequences, approximately 19% appearing once. V lost 7 bases and J lost 3; bases outside the gene matches: 10. The CDR3 spans 15 residues. CDR1 and CDR2 (germline): KGHSH, LQKENI. Sequenced material: PBMCs, mostly from graft donor cells, taken 360 days after TCRalphabeta/CD19-depleted stem cell transplant. The sequence came from a male patient aged 2-9 years who had a stem cell transplant for acute lymphoblastic leukemia, so the T cells may come from the graft donor. The chain recombines TRBV18 with TRBJ2-7; 9 bases align to TRBD2. CDR3 sequence (DNA): TGTGCCAGCTTCACCCGGAATAGCGGGAGCTACGAGCAGTACTTC. Translated: CASFTRNSGSYEQYF.